The clone carrying this T cell receptor beta chain was observed a handful of times. Its antigen remains unknown. Carrying unique molecular identifiers, the cDNA also gained a universal primer site through template switching. TCRdb ran MiXCR on the 5' RACE reads and lists one entry per CDR3 protein. The sample includes 350,000 or so distinct CDR3 sequences, about 9% of them seen just once. The sample originates from a study of identical twins. Study results and limitations: Clonotypes of the beta chain that were abundant in cord blood carried fewer insertions (memory repertoires showed none). There was an excess of low generation probability in the out-of-frame alpha sequences that twins shared. Twins shared beta out-of-frame sequences in excess, but this excess was weaker.

CDR3 size: 15 residues. V dropped 0 bases and J dropped 1 base, with 9 bases sitting between them. Germline CDR1 and CDR2: LGHNA and YNFKEQ. The receptor was isolated from a woman between 45 and 65 years old in good health. Sequenced: naive T cells sorted from blood. The V gene is TRBV4-2, the J gene TRBJ2-5; D is unresolved. For the CDR3, the DNA is TGTGCCAGCAGCCAAGATAGGCCGAGCCAAGAGACCCAGTACTTC. Protein sequence: CASSQDRPSQETQYF.